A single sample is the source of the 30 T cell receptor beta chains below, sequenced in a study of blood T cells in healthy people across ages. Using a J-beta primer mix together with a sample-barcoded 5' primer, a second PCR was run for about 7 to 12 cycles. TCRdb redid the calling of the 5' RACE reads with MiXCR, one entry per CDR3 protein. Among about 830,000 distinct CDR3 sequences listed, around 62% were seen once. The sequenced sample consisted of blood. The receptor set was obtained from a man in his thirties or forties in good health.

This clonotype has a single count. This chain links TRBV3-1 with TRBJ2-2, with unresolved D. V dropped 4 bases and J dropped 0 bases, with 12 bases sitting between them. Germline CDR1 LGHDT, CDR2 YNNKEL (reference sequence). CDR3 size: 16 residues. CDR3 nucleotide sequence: TGTGCCAGCAGCCCTTTTGGCACTACGAACACCGGGGAGCTGTTTTTT. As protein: CASSPFGTTNTGELFF.

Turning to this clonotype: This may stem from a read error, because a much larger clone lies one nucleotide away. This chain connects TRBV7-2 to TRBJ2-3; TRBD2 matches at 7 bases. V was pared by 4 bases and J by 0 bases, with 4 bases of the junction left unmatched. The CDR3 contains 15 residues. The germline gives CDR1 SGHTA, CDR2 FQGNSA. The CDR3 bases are TGTGCCAGCAGCTCTAAGCGGGAAAGCACAGATACGCAGTATTTT. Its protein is CASSSKRESTDTQYF.

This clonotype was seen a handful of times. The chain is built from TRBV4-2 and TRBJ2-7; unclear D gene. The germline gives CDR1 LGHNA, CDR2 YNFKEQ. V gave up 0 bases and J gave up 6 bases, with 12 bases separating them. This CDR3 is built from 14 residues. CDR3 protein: CASSQDLIRAEQYF. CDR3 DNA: TGTGCCAGCAGCCAAGATCTTATCCGAGCCGAGCAGTACTTC.

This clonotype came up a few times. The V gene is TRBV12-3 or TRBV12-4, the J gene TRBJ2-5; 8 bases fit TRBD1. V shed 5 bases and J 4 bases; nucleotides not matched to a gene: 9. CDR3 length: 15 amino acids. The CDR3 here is CASSPWTGSGETQYF. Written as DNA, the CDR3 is TGTGCCAGCAGTCCTTGGACAGGGTCGGGAGAGACCCAGTACTTC.

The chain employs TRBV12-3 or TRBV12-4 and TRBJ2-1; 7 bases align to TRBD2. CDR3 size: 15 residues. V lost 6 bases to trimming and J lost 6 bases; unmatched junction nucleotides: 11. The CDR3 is CASSPGLDGANEQFF. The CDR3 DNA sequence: TGTGCCAGCAGCCCAGGACTAGACGGGGCCAATGAGCAGTTCTTC.

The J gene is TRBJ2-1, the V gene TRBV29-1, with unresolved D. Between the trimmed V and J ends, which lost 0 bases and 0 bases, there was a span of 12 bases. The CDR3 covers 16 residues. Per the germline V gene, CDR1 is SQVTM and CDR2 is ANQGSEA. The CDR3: CSVEDGKPSSYNEQFF. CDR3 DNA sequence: TGCAGCGTTGAAGATGGGAAACCTAGCTCCTACAATGAGCAGTTCTTC.

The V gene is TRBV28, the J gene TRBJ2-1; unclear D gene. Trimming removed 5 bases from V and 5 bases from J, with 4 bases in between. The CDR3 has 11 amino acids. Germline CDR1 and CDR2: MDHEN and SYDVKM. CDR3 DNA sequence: TGTGCCAGCAGTACGCACAATGAGCAGTTCTTC. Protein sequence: CASSTHNEQFF. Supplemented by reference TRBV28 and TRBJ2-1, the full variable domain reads DVKVTQSSRYLVKRTGEKVFLECVQDMDHENMFWYRQDPGLGLRLIYFSYDVKMKEKGDIPEGYSVSREKKERFSLILESASTNQTSMYLCASSTHNEQFFGPGTRLTVL.

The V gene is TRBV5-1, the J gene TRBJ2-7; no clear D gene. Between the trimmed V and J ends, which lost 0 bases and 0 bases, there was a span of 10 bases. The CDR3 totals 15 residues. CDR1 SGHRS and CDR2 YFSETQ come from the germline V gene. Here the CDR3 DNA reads TGCGCCAGCAGCTTGGAGCCGGTCAGCTCCTACGAGCAGTACTTC. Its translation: CASSLEPVSSYEQYF.

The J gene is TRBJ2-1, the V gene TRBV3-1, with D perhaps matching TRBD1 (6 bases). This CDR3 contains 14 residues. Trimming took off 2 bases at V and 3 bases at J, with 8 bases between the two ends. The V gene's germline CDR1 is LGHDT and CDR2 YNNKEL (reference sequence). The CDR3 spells CASSQTGSYNEQFF. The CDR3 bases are TGTGCCAGCAGCCAAACAGGGAGCTACAATGAGCAGTTCTTC.

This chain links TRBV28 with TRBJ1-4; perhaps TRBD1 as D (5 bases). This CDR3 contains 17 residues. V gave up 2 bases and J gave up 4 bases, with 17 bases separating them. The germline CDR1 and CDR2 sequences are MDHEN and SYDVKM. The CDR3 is CASSLLQLGLSNEKLFF. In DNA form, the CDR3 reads TGTGCCAGCAGTTTACTACAATTGGGGCTGAGTAATGAAAAACTGTTTTTT.

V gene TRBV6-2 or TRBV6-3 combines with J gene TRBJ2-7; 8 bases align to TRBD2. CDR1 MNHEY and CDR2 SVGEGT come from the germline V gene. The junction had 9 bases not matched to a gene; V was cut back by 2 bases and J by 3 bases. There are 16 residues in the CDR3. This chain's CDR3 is CASSYRVSGTNYEQYF. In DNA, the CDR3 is TGTGCCAGCAGTTACCGAGTTAGCGGGACGAACTACGAGCAGTACTTC.

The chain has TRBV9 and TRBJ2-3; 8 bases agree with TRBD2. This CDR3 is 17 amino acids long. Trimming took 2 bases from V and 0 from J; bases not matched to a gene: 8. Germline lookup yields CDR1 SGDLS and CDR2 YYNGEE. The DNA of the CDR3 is TGTGCCAGCAGCGTCCAGTTAGCGGGGCCAAGCACAGATACGCAGTATTTT. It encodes CASSVQLAGPSTDTQYF.

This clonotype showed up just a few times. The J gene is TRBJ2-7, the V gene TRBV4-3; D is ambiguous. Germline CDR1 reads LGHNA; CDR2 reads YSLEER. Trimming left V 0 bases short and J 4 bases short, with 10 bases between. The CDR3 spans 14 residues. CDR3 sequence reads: CASSQEVGWYEQYF. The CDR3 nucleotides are TGCGCCAGCAGCCAAGAGGTGGGGTGGTACGAGCAGTACTTC.

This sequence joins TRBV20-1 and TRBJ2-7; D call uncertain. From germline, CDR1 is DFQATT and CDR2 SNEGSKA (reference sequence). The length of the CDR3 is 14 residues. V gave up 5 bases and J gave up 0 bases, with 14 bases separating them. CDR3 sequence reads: CSAFRSVSSYEQYF. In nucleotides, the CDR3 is TGCAGTGCTTTTCGGAGTGTCAGCTCCTACGAGCAGTACTTC.

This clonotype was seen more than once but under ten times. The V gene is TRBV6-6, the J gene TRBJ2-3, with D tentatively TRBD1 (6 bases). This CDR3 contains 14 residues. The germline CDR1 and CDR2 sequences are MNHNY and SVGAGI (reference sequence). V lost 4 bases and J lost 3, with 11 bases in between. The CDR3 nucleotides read TGTGCCAGCAGTTTGACACAGGGAACAGATACGCAGTATTTT. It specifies CASSLTQGTDTQYF.

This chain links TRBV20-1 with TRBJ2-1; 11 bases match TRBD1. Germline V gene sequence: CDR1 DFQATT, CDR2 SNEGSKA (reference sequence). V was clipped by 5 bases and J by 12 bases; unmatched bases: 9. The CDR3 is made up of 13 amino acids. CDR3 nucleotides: TGCAGTGCTTACCCAGGACAGGGGGCAAGGCAGTTCTTC. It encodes CSAYPGQGARQFF.

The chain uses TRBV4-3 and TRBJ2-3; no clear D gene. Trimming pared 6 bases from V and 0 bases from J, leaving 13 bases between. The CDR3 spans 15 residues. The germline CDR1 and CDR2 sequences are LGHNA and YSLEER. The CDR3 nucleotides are TGCGCCAGCAGTCCTACCGAAACTAGCACAGATACGCAGTATTTT. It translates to CASSPTETSTDTQYF.

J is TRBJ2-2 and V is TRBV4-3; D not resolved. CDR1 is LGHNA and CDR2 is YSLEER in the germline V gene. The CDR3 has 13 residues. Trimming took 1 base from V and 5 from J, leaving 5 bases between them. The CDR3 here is CASSQGWTGELFF. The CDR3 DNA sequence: TGCGCCAGCAGCCAAGGGTGGACCGGGGAGCTGTTTTTT.

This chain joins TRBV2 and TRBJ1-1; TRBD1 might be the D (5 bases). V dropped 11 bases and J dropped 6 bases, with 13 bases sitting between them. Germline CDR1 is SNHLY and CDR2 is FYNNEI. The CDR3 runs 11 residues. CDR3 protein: CAGLRAAEAFF. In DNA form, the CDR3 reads TGTGCCGGACTCAGGGCCGCTGAAGCTTTCTTT.

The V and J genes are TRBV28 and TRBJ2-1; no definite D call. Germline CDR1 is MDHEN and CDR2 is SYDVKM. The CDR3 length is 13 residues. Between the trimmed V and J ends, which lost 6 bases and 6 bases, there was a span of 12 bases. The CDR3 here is CASSTPGANEQFF. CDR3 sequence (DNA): TGTGCCAGCAGCACTCCGGGCGCCAATGAGCAGTTCTTC.

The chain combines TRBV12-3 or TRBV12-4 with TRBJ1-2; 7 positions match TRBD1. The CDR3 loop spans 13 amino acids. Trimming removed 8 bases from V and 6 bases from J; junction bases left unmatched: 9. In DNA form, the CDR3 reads TGTGCCAGCTCTTGGGACAGTGAGGATGGCTACACCTTC. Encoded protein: CASSWDSEDGYTF.

This CDR3 reads CASSLAPGFNTEAFF. The CDR3 DNA sequence: TGTGCCAGCAGCTTGGCCCCCGGGTTCAACACTGAAGCTTTCTTT. This rearrangement joins TRBV5-6 to TRBJ1-1, with D uncertain. The germline V gene encodes CDR1 SGHDT and CDR2 YYEEEE. Trimming cost V 0 bases and J 2 bases, with 11 bases left between them. The CDR3 is 15 residues long.

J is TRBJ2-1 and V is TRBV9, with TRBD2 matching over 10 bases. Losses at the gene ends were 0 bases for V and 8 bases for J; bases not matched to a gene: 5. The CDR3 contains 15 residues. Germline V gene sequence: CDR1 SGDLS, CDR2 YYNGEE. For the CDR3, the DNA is TGTGCCAGCAGCGTAGAACTAGCGGGGAGGTATGAGCAGTTCTTC. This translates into CASSVELAGRYEQFF.

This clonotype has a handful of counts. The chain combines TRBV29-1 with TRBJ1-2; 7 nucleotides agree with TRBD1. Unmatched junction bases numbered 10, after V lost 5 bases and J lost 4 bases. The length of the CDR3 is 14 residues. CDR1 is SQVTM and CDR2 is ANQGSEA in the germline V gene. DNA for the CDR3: TGCAGCGTTAACAGACAGGGTCGGGCCTATGGCTACACCTTC. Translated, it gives CSVNRQGRAYGYTF.

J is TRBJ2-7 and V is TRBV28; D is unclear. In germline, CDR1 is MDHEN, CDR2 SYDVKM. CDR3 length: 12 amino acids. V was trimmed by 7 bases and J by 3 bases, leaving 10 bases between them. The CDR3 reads CASKKKGYEQYF. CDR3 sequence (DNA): TGTGCCAGCAAAAAAAAGGGCTACGAGCAGTACTTC.

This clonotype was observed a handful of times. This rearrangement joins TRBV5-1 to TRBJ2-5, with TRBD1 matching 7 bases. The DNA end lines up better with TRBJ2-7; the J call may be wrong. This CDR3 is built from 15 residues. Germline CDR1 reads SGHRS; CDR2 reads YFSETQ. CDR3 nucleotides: TGCGCCAGCAGCTTTGCCGGAGGACAGGCCTACGAGCAGTACTTC. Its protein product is CASSFAGGQAYEQYF.

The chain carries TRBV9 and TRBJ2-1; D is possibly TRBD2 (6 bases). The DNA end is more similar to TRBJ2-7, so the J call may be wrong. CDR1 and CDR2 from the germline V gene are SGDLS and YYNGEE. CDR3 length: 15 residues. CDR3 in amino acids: CASSVSSQEGYEQYF. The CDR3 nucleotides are TGTGCCAGCAGCGTCTCTAGCCAGGAGGGATACGAGCAGTACTTC.

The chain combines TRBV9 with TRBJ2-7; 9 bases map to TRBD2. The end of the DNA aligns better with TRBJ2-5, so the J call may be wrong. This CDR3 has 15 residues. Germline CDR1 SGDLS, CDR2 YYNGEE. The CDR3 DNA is TGTGCCAGCAGCGGAGGACTAGCGTTGGGGGAGACCCAGTACTTC. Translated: CASSGGLALGETQYF.

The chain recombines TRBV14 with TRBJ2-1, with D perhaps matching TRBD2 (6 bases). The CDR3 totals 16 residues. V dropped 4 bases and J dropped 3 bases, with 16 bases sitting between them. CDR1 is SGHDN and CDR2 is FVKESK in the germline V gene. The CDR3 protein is CASSLWGLEYYNEQFF. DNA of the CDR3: TGTGCCAGCAGCCTTTGGGGACTCGAGTACTACAATGAGCAGTTCTTC.

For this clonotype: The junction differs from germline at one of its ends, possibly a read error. CDR3 DNA: TGTGTCAGCAGCCCTTGGGGTGGGGACAGGGACGAGACCCAGTACTTC. Protein sequence: CVSSPWGGDRDETQYF. The chain employs TRBV12-3 or TRBV12-4 and TRBJ2-5, with 9 bases aligning to TRBD1. The CDR3 consists of 16 residues.